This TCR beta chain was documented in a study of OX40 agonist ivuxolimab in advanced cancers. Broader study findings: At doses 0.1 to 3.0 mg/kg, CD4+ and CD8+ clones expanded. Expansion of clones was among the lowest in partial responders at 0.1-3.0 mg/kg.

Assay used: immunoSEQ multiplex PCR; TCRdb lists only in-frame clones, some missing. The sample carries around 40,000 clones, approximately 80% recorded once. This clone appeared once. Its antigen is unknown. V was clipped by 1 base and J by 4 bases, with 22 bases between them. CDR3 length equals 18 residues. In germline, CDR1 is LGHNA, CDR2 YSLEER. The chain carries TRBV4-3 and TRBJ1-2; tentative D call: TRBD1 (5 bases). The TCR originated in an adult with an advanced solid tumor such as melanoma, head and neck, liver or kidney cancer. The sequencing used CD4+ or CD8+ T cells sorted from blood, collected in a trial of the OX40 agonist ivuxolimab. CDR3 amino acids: CASSQGLFEGPDGYGYTF. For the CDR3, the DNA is TGCGCCAGCAGCCAAGGTTTATTTGAGGGGCCCGACGGCTATGGCTACACCTTC.